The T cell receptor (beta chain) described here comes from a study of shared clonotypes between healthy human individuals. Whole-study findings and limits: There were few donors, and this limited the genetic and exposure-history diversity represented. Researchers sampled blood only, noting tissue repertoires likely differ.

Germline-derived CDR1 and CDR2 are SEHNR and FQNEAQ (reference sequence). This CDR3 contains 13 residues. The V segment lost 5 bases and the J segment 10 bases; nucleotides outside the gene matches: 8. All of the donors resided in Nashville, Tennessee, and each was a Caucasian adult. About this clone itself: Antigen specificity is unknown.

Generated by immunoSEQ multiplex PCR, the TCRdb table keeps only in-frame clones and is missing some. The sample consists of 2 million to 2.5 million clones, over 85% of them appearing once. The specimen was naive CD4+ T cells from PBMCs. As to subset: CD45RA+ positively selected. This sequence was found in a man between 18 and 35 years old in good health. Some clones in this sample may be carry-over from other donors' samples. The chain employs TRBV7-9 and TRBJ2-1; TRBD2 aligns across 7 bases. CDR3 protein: CASSIGSGAEQFF. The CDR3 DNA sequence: TGTGCCAGCAGCATTGGCAGCGGGGCAGAGCAGTTCTTC.